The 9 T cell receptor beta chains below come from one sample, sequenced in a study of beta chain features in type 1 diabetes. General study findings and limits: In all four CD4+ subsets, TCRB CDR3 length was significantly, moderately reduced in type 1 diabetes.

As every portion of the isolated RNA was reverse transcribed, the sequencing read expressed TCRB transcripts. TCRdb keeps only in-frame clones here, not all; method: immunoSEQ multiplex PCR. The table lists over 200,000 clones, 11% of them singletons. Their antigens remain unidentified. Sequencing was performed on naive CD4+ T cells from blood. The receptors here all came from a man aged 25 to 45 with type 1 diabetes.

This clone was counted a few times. The CDR3 protein is CASSVGPSNTGELFF. In nucleotides, the CDR3 is TGTGCCAGCAGCGTAGGGCCGTCGAACACCGGGGAGCTGTTTTTT. This chain connects TRBV9 to TRBJ2-2; D ambiguous. Deletions cut 0 bases from V and 0 bases from J, with 6 bases between. Germline lookup yields CDR1 SGDLS and CDR2 YYNGEE. The length of the CDR3 is 15 residues.

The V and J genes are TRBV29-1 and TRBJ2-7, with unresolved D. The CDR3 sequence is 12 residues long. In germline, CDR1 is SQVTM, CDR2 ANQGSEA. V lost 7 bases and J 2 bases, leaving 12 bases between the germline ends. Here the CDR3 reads CSATTATYEQYF. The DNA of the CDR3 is TGCAGCGCCACGACTGCAACCTACGAGCAGTACTTC.

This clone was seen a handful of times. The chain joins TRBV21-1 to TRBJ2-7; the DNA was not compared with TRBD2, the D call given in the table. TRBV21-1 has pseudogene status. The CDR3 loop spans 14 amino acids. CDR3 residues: CASSKLGSSYEQYF. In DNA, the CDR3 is TGTGCCAGCAGCAAACTAGGGAGCTCCTACGAGCAGTACTTC.

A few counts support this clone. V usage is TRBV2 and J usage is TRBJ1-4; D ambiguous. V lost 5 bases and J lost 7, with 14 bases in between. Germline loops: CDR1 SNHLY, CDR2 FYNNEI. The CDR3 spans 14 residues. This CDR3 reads CASSPQWSSEKLFF. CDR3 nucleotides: TGTGCCAGCAGTCCCCAATGGTCGAGTGAAAAACTGTTTTTT.

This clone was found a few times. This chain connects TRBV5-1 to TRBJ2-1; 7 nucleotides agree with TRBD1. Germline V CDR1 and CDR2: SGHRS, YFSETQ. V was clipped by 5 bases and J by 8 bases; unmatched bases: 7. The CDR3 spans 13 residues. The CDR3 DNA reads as TGCGCCAGCAGTCAGGACAGGCTGTATGAGCAGTTCTTC. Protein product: CASSQDRLYEQFF.

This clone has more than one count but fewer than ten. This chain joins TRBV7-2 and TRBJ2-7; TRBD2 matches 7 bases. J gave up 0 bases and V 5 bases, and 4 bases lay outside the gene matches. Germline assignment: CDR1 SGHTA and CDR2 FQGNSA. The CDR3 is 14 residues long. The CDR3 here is CASSASGSSYEQYF. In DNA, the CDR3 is TGTGCCAGCAGCGCTAGCGGAAGCTCCTACGAGCAGTACTTC.

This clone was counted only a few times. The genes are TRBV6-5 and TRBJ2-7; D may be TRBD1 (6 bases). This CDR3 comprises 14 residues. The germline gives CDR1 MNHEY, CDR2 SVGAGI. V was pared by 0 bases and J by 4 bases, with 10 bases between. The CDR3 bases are TGTGCCAGCAGTTACTCCCGGGACACGTACGAGCAGTACTTC. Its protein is CASSYSRDTYEQYF.

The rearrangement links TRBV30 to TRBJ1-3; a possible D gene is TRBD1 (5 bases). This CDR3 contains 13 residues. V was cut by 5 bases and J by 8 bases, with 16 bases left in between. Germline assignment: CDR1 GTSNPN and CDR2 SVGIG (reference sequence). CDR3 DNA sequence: TGTGCCTGGCGAATTGGGGCCGCATACACCATATATTTT. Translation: CAWRIGAAYTIYF.

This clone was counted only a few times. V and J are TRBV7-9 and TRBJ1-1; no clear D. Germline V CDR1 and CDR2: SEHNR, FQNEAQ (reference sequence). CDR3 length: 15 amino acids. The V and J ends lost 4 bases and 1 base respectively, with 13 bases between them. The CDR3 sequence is CASSSRGYGNTEAFF. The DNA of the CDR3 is TGTGCCAGCAGCTCTAGAGGGTACGGGAACACTGAAGCTTTCTTT.